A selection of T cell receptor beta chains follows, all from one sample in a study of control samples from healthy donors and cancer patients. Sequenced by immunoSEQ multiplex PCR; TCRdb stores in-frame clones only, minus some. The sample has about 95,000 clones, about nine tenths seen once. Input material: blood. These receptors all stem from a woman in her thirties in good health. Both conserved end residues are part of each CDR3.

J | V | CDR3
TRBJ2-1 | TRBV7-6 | CASSLGQALYNEQFF
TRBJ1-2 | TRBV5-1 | CASSRTGADYGYTF
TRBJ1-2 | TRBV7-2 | CASSLSRRDGYTF
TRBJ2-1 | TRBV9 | CASSRIAGGSYNEQFF
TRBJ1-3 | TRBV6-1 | CASSEVTRVSGNTIYF
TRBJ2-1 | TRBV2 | CASILSQGMEQFF
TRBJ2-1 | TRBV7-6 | CASSTTSGGANEQFF
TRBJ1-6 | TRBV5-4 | CASSLVPDSRSSPLHF
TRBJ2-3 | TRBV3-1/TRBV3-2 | CASSQDWGRAGDTQYF
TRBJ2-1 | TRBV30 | CAWSVYGGAHEQFF
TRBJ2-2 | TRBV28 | CASKSSSAGTGELFF
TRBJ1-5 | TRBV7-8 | CASSLAWRGDYSNQPQHF
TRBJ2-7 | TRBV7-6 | CASSGSSSGTGHEQYF
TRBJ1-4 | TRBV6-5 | CASSYDVAGEKLFF
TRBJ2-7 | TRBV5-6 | CASSWGTVYEQYF
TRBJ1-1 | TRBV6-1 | CASSEDLTVNTEAFF
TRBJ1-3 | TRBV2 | CASSDRLGRPSGNTIYF
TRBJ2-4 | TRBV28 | CASSLPSGDKNIQYF
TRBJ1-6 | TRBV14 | CASSQVFNSPLHF
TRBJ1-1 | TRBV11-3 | CASSPGMNTEAFF
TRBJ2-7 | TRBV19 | CASSPGTSGRGSYEQYF
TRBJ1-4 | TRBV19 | CASSIRHLGEKLFF
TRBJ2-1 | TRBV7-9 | CASSTWASGGNEQFF
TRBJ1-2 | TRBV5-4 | CASSGAGLSYGYTF
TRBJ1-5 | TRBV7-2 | CASSLGSGYQPQHF
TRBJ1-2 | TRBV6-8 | CASSNTATGTLYGYTF
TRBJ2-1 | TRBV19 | CASSEGTIRYNEQFF
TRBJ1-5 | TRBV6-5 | CASILDRRNQPQHF
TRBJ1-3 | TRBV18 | CASSNRAQGNTIYF
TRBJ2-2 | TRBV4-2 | CASSQDLGGTGELFF